These 32 T cell receptor beta chains originate from one sample sequenced in a study of blood T cell repertoires in COVID-19. TCRdb's copy holds only in-frame clones and misses some; the assay was immunoSEQ multiplex PCR. The table records 150,000 to 200,000 clones, approximately 80% of them present only once. What was sequenced was PBMCs or T cells enriched from blood (not recorded which). The receptors stem from a woman aged 50 to 60 who had recovered from COVID-19.

The gene calls are TRBV4-3 and TRBJ2-3; 7 bases are shared with TRBD1. Germline V gene data show CDR1 as LGHNA and CDR2 as YSLEER. CDR3 length equals 18 residues. V lost 3 bases, J lost 4 bases, and 16 bases stayed unmatched. The CDR3 reads CASSQAPTGTLQADTQYF. DNA for the CDR3: TGCGCCAGCAGCCAGGCACCGACAGGGACCTTACAGGCAGATACGCAGTATTTT.

The CDR3 bases are TGTGCCAGCAGTTACGGTCAAGCCGCTGAAGCTTTCTTT. Translated: CASSYGQAAEAFF. V and J are TRBV6-2 or TRBV6-3 and TRBJ1-1; no clear D. CDR1 and CDR2 (germline): MNHEY, SVGEGT. This CDR3 region has 13 residues. Trimming removed 2 bases from V and 6 bases from J, with 10 bases in between.

This rearrangement joins TRBV28 to TRBJ1-1; tentatively, D is TRBD1 (5 bases). In germline, CDR1 is MDHEN, CDR2 SYDVKM. The CDR3 consists of 11 residues. V dropped 6 bases and J dropped 8 bases, with 10 bases sitting between them. The CDR3 region is CASSRVLEAFF. CDR3 DNA: TGTGCCAGCAGCAGGGTCTTGGAAGCTTTCTTT.

This chain uses TRBV7-9 with TRBJ2-3; 8 bases align to TRBD2. CDR1 SEHNR and CDR2 FQNEAQ come from the germline V gene (reference sequence). The CDR3 has 11 residues. Losses at the gene ends were 5 bases for V and 8 bases for J; bases not matched to a gene: 0. The CDR3 reads CASSREGTQYF. CDR3 nucleotide sequence: TGTGCCAGCAGCCGGGAGGGTACGCAGTATTTT.

The rearrangement joins TRBV29-1 to TRBJ2-5; 9 bases fit TRBD2. V shed 4 bases and J 5 bases; nucleotides not matched to a gene: 11. This CDR3 region has 15 residues. In germline, CDR1 is SQVTM, CDR2 ANQGSEA. This CDR3 reads CSVVMAGGGGETQYF. As DNA, the CDR3 is TGCAGCGTTGTCATGGCGGGAGGGGGTGGCGAGACCCAGTACTTC.

CDR3 DNA: TGCGCCAGCAACCCGCGGGTCAGTTCGACACTAGCGGGAGGCGGCTACGAGCAGTACTTC. Translated, it gives CASNPRVSSTLAGGGYEQYF. This chain joins TRBV5-1 and TRBJ2-7; 12 nucleotides align to TRBD2. Germline V gives CDR1 SGHRS, CDR2 YFSETQ. The V and J ends lost 6 bases and 3 bases, in that order; junction bases with no gene match: 22. The CDR3 has 20 amino acids.

This chain uses TRBV24-1 with TRBJ2-1; TRBD2 matches 14 bases. Germline V gives CDR1 KGHDR, CDR2 SFDVKD. V gave up 4 bases and J gave up 10 bases; unmatched junction bases: 11. The CDR3 spans 17 residues. DNA of the CDR3: TGTGCCACCAGTGACCGGTTACCGGGACTAGCGGGAGCCGAGCAGTTCTTC. It translates to CATSDRLPGLAGAEQFF.

The chain joins TRBV6-1 to TRBJ1-1; tentatively, D is TRBD1 (5 bases). Trimming shortened V by 0 bases and J by 9 bases, and 14 bases separated the two germline ends. The CDR3 extends over 14 amino acids. The germline CDR1 and CDR2 sequences are MNHNS and SASEGT. CDR3 residues: CASSEAGLGPKAFF. DNA for the CDR3: TGTGCCAGCAGTGAAGCTGGCCTGGGGCCCAAAGCTTTCTTT.

This clone has just a few counts. The V gene is TRBV6-5, the J gene TRBJ2-1; 14 bases agree with TRBD2. CDR3 size: 14 residues. The J segment lost 12 bases and the V segment lost 5 bases, leaving 6 bases of the junction unmatched. The germline CDR1 and CDR2 sequences are MNHEY and SVGAGI. CDR3 protein: CASSPGLAGVRQFF. CDR3 DNA sequence: TGTGCCAGCAGTCCGGGACTAGCGGGAGTGCGGCAGTTCTTC.

V and J are TRBV9 and TRBJ2-1; TRBD2 aligns across 7 bases. Unmatched junction bases numbered 13, after V lost 3 bases and J lost 4 bases. Germline-derived CDR1 and CDR2 are SGDLS and YYNGEE. The CDR3 is 17 residues long. The CDR3 reads CASSGESGSSGYNEQFF. DNA of the CDR3: TGTGCCAGCAGCGGAGAGAGTGGGTCTAGCGGTTACAATGAGCAGTTCTTC.

V is TRBV19 and J is TRBJ1-1, with no clear D. Trimming shortened V by 3 bases and J by 4 bases, and 15 bases separated the two germline ends. Germline assignment: CDR1 LNHDA and CDR2 SQIVND (reference sequence). The CDR3 loop spans 15 amino acids. As DNA, the CDR3 is TGTGCCAGTAGTATGGATTTGGGCGGGAGCACTGAAGCTTTCTTT. Translated: CASSMDLGGSTEAFF. The full variable domain, in which reference TRBV19 and TRBJ1-1 provide the parts outside the CDR3, is DGGITQSPKYLFRKEGQNVTLSCEQNLNHDAMYWYRQDPGQGLRLIYYSQIVNDFQKGDIAEGYSVSREKKESFPLTVTSAQKNPTAFYLCASSMDLGGSTEAFFGQGTRLTVV.

V usage is TRBV28 and J usage is TRBJ2-7; 8 bases fit TRBD1. The V gene's germline CDR1 is MDHEN and CDR2 SYDVKM. The V segment lost 7 bases and the J segment 2 bases; nucleotides outside the gene matches: 4. The CDR3 covers 13 residues. The DNA for the CDR3 is TGTGCCAGCACGACAGGGGTAACCTACGAGCAGTACTTC. Translation: CASTTGVTYEQYF.

Only a few counts were recorded for this clone. The chain recombines TRBV27 with TRBJ1-1, with D perhaps matching TRBD1 (6 bases). CDR1 is MNHEY and CDR2 is SMNVEV in the germline V gene (reference sequence). Trimming cost V 3 bases and J 8 bases, with 13 bases left between them. The CDR3 contains 13 residues. DNA of the CDR3: TGTGCCAGCAGTTTTACGGGACAAACCGAAGCTTTCTTT. Translation gives CASSFTGQTEAFF.

The rearrangement joins TRBV9 to TRBJ1-4; 9 bases are shared with TRBD1. CDR1 and CDR2 from the germline V gene are SGDLS and YYNGEE. The CDR3 consists of 14 residues. Unmatched junction bases numbered 4, after V lost 5 bases and J lost 5 bases. Here the CDR3 DNA reads TGTGCCAGCAGTACCGGGACAGGGAATGAAAAACTGTTTTTT. Its translation is CASSTGTGNEKLFF.

The chain employs TRBV6-4 and TRBJ1-5; D uncertain. V was clipped by 5 bases and J by 6 bases, with 11 bases between them. Looked up from germline, CDR1 is MRHNA and CDR2 is SNTAGT. This CDR3 contains 13 residues. The CDR3 reads CASSKEEGQPQHF. For the CDR3, the DNA is TGTGCCAGCAGTAAAGAGGAGGGTCAGCCCCAGCATTTT.

Details on this clone: A read error may produce the germline difference seen at one junction end. The chain joins TRBV30 to TRBJ2-7; 7 bases are shared with TRBD2. The V gene's germline CDR1 is GTSNPN and CDR2 SVGIG (reference sequence). This CDR3 contains 11 residues. The CDR3: CATTNPGLLNF. The CDR3 nucleotides are TGTGCCACAACCAACCCGGGACTACTGAACTTC.

The chain recombines TRBV7-9 with TRBJ1-1; weak D call: TRBD1 (5 bases). Germline values: CDR1 SEHNR, CDR2 FQNEAQ (reference sequence). This CDR3 contains 11 residues. V was clipped by 4 bases and J by 8 bases, with 8 bases between them. CDR3 in DNA: TGTGCCAGCAGCTCATCAGGGGAAGCTTTCTTT. This codes for CASSSSGEAFF.

V gene TRBV3-1 (or the pseudogene TRBV3-2) combines with J gene TRBJ2-7; tentatively, D is TRBD2 (6 bases). V was cut by 4 bases and J by 2 bases, with 12 bases left in between. The CDR3 loop spans 14 amino acids. Germline loops: CDR1 LGHDT, CDR2 YNNKEL (reference sequence). The CDR3 DNA follows: TGTGCCAGCAGCCTGGGACTGGGTCCCTACGAGCAGTACTTC. As protein: CASSLGLGPYEQYF.

The chain joins TRBV7-9 to TRBJ2-7; D unclear. Trimming removed 6 bases from V and 4 bases from J, with 7 bases in between. The CDR3 has 11 amino acids. CDR1 SEHNR and CDR2 FQNEAQ come from the germline V gene (reference sequence). In DNA, the CDR3 is TGTGCCAGCAGTAAAAATTACGAGCAGTACTTC. Protein: CASSKNYEQYF.

J is TRBJ2-7 and V is TRBV19, with 10 bases lining up with TRBD2. The V and J ends lost 4 bases and 2 bases, in that order; junction bases with no gene match: 5. This CDR3 contains 15 residues. Germline CDR1 LNHDA, CDR2 SQIVND (reference sequence). This chain's CDR3 is CASSKLAGGTYEQYF. In DNA form, the CDR3 reads TGTGCCAGTAGTAAGTTAGCGGGAGGCACCTACGAGCAGTACTTC.

V gene TRBV5-1 combines with J gene TRBJ2-7; 13 bases agree with TRBD2. The germline CDR1 and CDR2 sequences are SGHRS and YFSETQ. The CDR3 extends over 15 amino acids. V was pared by 4 bases and J by 0 bases, with 1 base of the junction left unmatched. The CDR3 sequence is CASSRTSGSSYEQYF. CDR3 sequence (DNA): TGCGCCAGCAGCAGGACTAGCGGGAGCTCCTACGAGCAGTACTTC.

The V call is TRBV28, the J call TRBJ1-4; D perhaps matches TRBD1 (5 bases). V gave up 8 bases and J gave up 5 bases, with 12 bases separating them. CDR1 MDHEN and CDR2 SYDVKM come from the germline V gene. This CDR3 has 13 residues. The CDR3 loop reads CASLLQGNEKLFF. CDR3 DNA: TGTGCCAGCTTACTCCAGGGAAATGAAAAACTGTTTTTT. The variable domain in full, with the rest retrieved from reference TRBV28 and TRBJ1-4, is DVKVTQSSRYLVKRTGEKVFLECVQDMDHENMFWYRQDPGLGLRLIYFSYDVKMKEKGDIPEGYSVSREKKERFSLILESASTNQTSMYLCASLLQGNEKLFFGSGTQLSVL.

J is TRBJ2-3 and V is TRBV3-1 (or the pseudogene TRBV3-2); perhaps TRBD1 as D (6 bases). CDR3 length: 16 residues. Germline V gene sequence: CDR1 LGHDT, CDR2 YNNKEL (reference sequence). Trimming stripped 4 bases from V and 0 bases from J, with 14 bases between. CDR3 protein: CASSPQGAFSTDTQYF. As DNA, the CDR3 is TGTGCCAGCAGCCCACAGGGAGCCTTTAGCACAGATACGCAGTATTTT.

The V call is TRBV11-3, the J call TRBJ2-1; 9 bases map to TRBD2. Germline CDR1 is SGHNT and CDR2 is YENEEA. This CDR3 contains 15 residues. With V trimmed by 5 bases and J by 5 bases, 7 bases remained unmatched. The CDR3 is CASSTSGRGHNEQFF. CDR3 nucleotides: TGTGCCAGCAGCACTAGCGGGCGAGGACACAATGAGCAGTTCTTC.

Turning to this clone: In the same sample, other DNA sequences code for this CDR3. The V call is TRBV18, the J call TRBJ1-4; a weak D match, TRBD1 (5 bases). CDR1 and CDR2 (germline): KGHSH, LQKENI. V lost 3 bases and J lost 10, with 12 bases in between. The CDR3 contains 13 residues. DNA for the CDR3: TGTGCCAGCTCACCGCCCCAGGGAGGAAAACTGTTTTTT. This gives the protein CASSPPQGGKLFF.

The rearrangement uses TRBV5-8 and TRBJ2-7; a possible D gene is TRBD2 (5 bases). Trimming pared 1 base from V and 0 bases from J, leaving 14 bases between. The CDR3 is made up of 16 amino acids. Germline-derived CDR1 and CDR2 are SGHTS and YDEGEE. The DNA of the CDR3 is TGTGCCAGCAGCTTGAGGACTTGGTTGAGCTCCTACGAGCAGTACTTC. Its translation: CASSLRTWLSSYEQYF. Variable domain in full (rest from reference TRBV5-8 and TRBJ2-7): EAGVTQSPTHLIKTRGQQATLRCSPISGHTSVYWYQQALGLGLQFLLWYDEGEERNRGNFPPRFSGRQFPNYSSELNVNALELEDSALYLCASSLRTWLSSYEQYFGPGTRLTVT.

The CDR3 region is CASSLWSMDQPQHF. The CDR3 nucleotides read TGTGCCAGCTCACTTTGGAGTATGGATCAGCCCCAGCATTTT. The rearrangement links TRBV18 to TRBJ1-5; D remains ambiguous. CDR1 is KGHSH, CDR2 LQKENI, per germline. Trimming shortened V by 4 bases and J by 5 bases, and 12 bases separated the two germline ends. CDR3 length equals 14 residues.

The chain combines TRBV5-1 with TRBJ2-5; D is possibly TRBD1 (6 bases). The CDR3 is 13 residues long. The V and J ends lost 6 bases and 2 bases respectively, with 11 bases between them. Germline V gene data show CDR1 as SGHRS and CDR2 as YFSETQ. Here the CDR3 reads CASKQGRQETQYF. The CDR3 nucleotides read TGCGCCAGCAAACAGGGAAGGCAAGAGACCCAGTACTTC.

This clone was detected a few times. The chain is built from TRBV10-3 and TRBJ2-7, with a tentative D call TRBD2 (6 bases). V lost 3 bases to trimming and J lost 2 bases, with 11 bases between them. Germline values: CDR1 ENHRY, CDR2 SYGVKD. This CDR3 has 14 residues. The CDR3 protein is CAISDDSGPYEQYF. In DNA, the CDR3 is TGTGCCATCAGTGACGATAGCGGTCCCTACGAGCAGTACTTC.

There are a few counts of this clone. The chain uses TRBV18 and TRBJ2-1; 9 bases are shared with TRBD2. V shed 4 bases, J shed 0 bases, and the junction held 4 bases outside the gene matches. CDR1 KGHSH and CDR2 LQKENI come from the germline V gene. The CDR3 length is 16 residues. The CDR3 nucleotides are TGTGCCAGCTCACTCCTAGCGGGGAGCTCCTACAATGAGCAGTTCTTC. This gives the protein CASSLLAGSSYNEQFF.

This clone was seen more than once but under ten times. The V call is TRBV5-1, the J call TRBJ1-6, with TRBD1 matching over 9 bases. V was pared by 6 bases and J by 10 bases, with 8 bases of the junction left unmatched. This CDR3 is 14 amino acids long. Germline V gene data show CDR1 as SGHRS and CDR2 as YFSETQ. CDR3 sequence: CASTPGQGGSPLHF. CDR3 sequence (DNA): TGCGCCAGCACCCCGGGACAGGGAGGGTCACCCCTCCACTTT.

DNA for the CDR3: TGTGCCAGCACCTACGGTCCGGGAGGTTCACCCCTCCACTTT. Protein: CASTYGPGGSPLHF. The chain has TRBV28 and TRBJ1-6; the D is unclear. V dropped 7 bases and J dropped 9 bases, with 16 bases sitting between them. The CDR3 runs 14 residues. The V gene's germline CDR1 is MDHEN and CDR2 SYDVKM.